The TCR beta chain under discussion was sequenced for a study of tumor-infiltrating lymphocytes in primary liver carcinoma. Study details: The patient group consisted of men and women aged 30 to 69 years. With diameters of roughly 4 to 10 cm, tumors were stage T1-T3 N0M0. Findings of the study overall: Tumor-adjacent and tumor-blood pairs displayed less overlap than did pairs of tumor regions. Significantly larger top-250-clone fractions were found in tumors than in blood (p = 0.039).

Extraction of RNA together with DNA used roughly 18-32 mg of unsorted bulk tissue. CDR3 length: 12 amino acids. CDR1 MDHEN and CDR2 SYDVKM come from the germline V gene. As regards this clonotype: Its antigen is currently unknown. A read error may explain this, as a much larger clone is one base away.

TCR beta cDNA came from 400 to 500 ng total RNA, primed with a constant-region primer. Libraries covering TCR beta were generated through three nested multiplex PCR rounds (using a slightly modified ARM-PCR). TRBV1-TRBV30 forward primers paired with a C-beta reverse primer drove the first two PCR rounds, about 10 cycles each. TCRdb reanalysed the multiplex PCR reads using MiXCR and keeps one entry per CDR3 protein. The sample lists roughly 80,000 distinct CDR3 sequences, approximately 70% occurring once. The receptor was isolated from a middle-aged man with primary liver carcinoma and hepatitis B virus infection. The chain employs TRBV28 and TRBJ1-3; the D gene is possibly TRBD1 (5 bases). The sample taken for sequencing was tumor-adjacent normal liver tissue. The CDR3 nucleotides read TGTACCAGCGAGGGGAACGGAAACACCATATATTTT. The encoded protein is CTSEGNGNTIYF.